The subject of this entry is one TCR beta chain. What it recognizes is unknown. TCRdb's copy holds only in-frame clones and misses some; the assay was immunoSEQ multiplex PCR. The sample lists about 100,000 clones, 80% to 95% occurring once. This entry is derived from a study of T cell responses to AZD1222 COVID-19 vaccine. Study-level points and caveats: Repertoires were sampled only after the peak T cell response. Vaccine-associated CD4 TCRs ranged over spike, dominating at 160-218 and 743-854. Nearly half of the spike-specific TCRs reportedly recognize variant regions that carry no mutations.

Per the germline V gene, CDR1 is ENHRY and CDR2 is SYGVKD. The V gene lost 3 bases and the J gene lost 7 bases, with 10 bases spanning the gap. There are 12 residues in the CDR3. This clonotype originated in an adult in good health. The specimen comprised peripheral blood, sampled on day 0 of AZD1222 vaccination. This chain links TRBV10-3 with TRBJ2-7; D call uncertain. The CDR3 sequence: CAISEQGLEQYF. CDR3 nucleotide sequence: TGTGCCATCAGTGAACAAGGGTTGGAGCAGTACTTC.